A selection of T cell receptor beta chains follows, all from one sample in a study of CD8 T cells in Susac syndrome. TCRdb analysed the immunoSEQ multiplex PCR reads with MiXCR anew, one entry per CDR3 protein. The sample shows under 95,000 distinct CDR3 sequences, around 95% of them seen only once. The sample comprised CD8+ T cells from PBMCs. These receptors were collected from a human donor with Susac syndrome. Each CDR3 is given with its conserved first and last residue. The D gene is left open where the match is weak. Expanded clones are given a class, and other clones once, few, many or no size at all.

V gene	clone size	J gene	D gene	CDR3 protein	CDR3 DNA
TRBV4-3	-	TRBJ1-5	-	CASSQDLSSNQPQHF	TGCGCCAGCAGCCAAGATCTGTCGAGCAATCAGCCCCAGCATTTT
TRBV15	-	TRBJ1-1	-	CATSQDVMNTEAFF	TGTGCCACCAGCCAAGACGTAATGAACACTGAAGCTTTCTTT
TRBV7-9	-	TRBJ2-2	TRBD1	CASSWGQVNTGELFF	TGTGCCAGCAGCTGGGGACAGGTCAACACCGGGGAGCTGTTTTTT
TRBV29-1	-	TRBJ2-7	TRBD2	CSVELSSGRGEQYF	TGCAGCGTTGAACTGTCTAGCGGGAGGGGCGAGCAGTACTTC
TRBV27	-	TRBJ1-1	TRBD1	CASSIDRGNTEAFF	TGTGCCAGCAGCATCGACAGGGGGAACACTGAAGCTTTCTTT
TRBV3-1	-	TRBJ2-7	-	CASSQDLSSLTYEQYF	TGTGCCAGCAGCCAAGATCTATCCAGTCTAACCTACGAGCAGTACTTC
TRBV30	-	TRBJ1-1	-	CAWDAGLNTEAFF	TGTGCCTGGGATGCAGGGCTGAACACTGAAGCTTTCTTT
TRBV20-1	-	TRBJ2-6	TRBD1	CSCRPGQGTNVLTF	TGCAGTTGTCGTCCGGGACAGGGAACCAACGTCCTGACTTTC
TRBV15	once	TRBJ2-7	-	CATSTTDRNPYEQYF	TGTGCCACCAGCACCACCGACAGGAATCCCTACGAGCAGTACTTC
TRBV30	-	TRBJ2-5	-	CASDHGETQYF	TGTGCCTCCGACCATGGGGAGACCCAGTACTTC
TRBV19	once	TRBJ2-5	-	CASSILHLETQYF	TGTGCCAGTAGTATTCTCCACTTAGAGACCCAGTACTTC
TRBV6-2/TRBV6-3	-	TRBJ2-4	-	CASSSPAAQVGIQYF	TGTGCCAGCAGCAGCCCAGCGGCCCAGGTCGGCATTCAGTACTTC
TRBV10-2	-	TRBJ1-2	-	CASSEGYGYTF	TGCGCCAGCAGTGAGGGGTATGGCTACACCTTC
TRBV27	-	TRBJ2-1	-	CASSLFPSAYNEQFF	TGTGCCAGCAGTTTATTTCCTAGCGCGTACAATGAGCAGTTCTTC
TRBV5-4	-	TRBJ2-5	-	CASSAFSSELGTQYF	TGTGCCAGCAGCGCGTTCTCTAGCGAGTTAGGGACCCAGTACTTC
TRBV28	-	TRBJ2-5	-	CASSLVGGQETQYF	TGTGCCAGCAGTTTAGTGGGGGGCCAAGAGACCCAGTACTTC
TRBV3-1	-	TRBJ1-1	-	CASRLGGTEAFF	TGTGCCAGCAGGCTAGGGGGAACTGAAGCTTTCTTT
TRBV12-3/TRBV12-4	-	TRBJ1-2	-	CASSLNGPYGYTF	TGTGCCAGCAGTTTAAACGGGCCCTATGGCTACACCTTC
TRBV5-1	-	TRBJ2-5	-	CASSFGGEQETQYF	TGCGCCAGCAGCTTCGGAGGAGAACAAGAGACCCAGTACTTC
TRBV4-2	-	TRBJ2-2	-	CASRQGGTGELFF	TGTGCCAGCAGGCAAGGGGGCACCGGGGAGCTGTTTTTT
TRBV24-1	-	TRBJ2-1	-	CATRRGNEQFF	TGTGCCACCAGGAGGGGGAATGAGCAGTTCTTC
TRBV30	-	TRBJ2-1	-	CAWSVQADSYNEQFF	TGTGCCTGGAGTGTACAAGCGGACTCCTACAATGAGCAGTTCTTC
TRBV7-6	-	TRBJ1-2	-	CASSLGGVRDYGYTF	TGTGCCAGCAGCTTAGGAGGGGTGAGGGACTATGGCTACACCTTC
TRBV20-1	-	TRBJ2-7	TRBD1	CSAPRTGSEQYF	TGCAGTGCTCCCCGGACAGGGAGCGAGCAGTACTTC
TRBV12-3/TRBV12-4	-	TRBJ1-1	-	CASSEGITEAFF	TGTGCCAGCAGCGAAGGGATCACTGAAGCTTTCTTT
TRBV7-6	-	TRBJ2-6	-	CASSLLVSGANVLTF	TGTGCCAGCAGCTTATTGGTCTCTGGGGCCAACGTCCTGACTTTC
TRBV6-6	-	TRBJ1-2	-	CASTSTENYGYTF	TGTGCCAGCACCTCCACGGAGAACTATGGCTACACCTTC
TRBV6-2/TRBV6-3	-	TRBJ2-7	-	CASRWAYEGASNEQYF	TGTGCCAGCAGGTGGGCCTATGAGGGAGCCTCCAACGAGCAGTACTTC
TRBV20-1	-	TRBJ2-1	TRBD2	CSARESGRDYNEQFF	TGCAGTGCTAGAGAAAGCGGGAGGGACTACAATGAGCAGTTCTTC
TRBV12-5	-	TRBJ2-7	-	CASAGAGEQYF	TGTGCTAGTGCCGGGGCGGGGGAGCAGTACTTC
TRBV4-1	once	TRBJ2-1	TRBD2	CASSQVPISGRLAEQFF	TGCGCCAGCAGCCAAGTGCCGATTAGCGGGAGGTTGGCTGAGCAGTTCTTC
TRBV4-1	-	TRBJ2-2	-	CASSLRQGGRADTGELFF	TGCGCCAGCAGCCTCCGACAGGGCGGGAGAGCGGACACCGGGGAGCTGTTTTTT
TRBV7-8	-	TRBJ2-7	TRBD1	CASSLLQGGLYEQYF	TGTGCCAGCAGCTTATTACAGGGGGGTCTTTACGAGCAGTACTTC
TRBV6-2/TRBV6-3	-	TRBJ2-7	TRBD1	CASSYSGQEPWDEQYF	TGTGCCAGCAGTTACTCTGGACAGGAGCCGTGGGACGAGCAGTACTTC
TRBV28	-	TRBJ2-1	TRBD2	CASRSIVWEGNNEQFF	TGTGCCAGCAGATCCATCGTATGGGAGGGTAACAATGAGCAGTTCTTC
TRBV28	-	TRBJ2-3	-	CASRTGTSTDTQYF	TGTGCCAGCAGAACCGGGACTAGCACAGATACGCAGTATTTT
TRBV20-1	-	TRBJ2-7	-	CSALSLQILYEQYF	TGCAGTGCTCTTAGCCTACAAATACTGTACGAGCAGTACTTC
TRBV6-6	-	TRBJ2-7	-	CASSYSSGGTSGEQYF	TGTGCCAGCAGTTACTCTTCGGGGGGCACTAGTGGCGAGCAGTACTTC
TRBV20-1	-	TRBJ2-5	TRBD1	CSAPEGQGWGETQYF	TGCAGTGCTCCGGAGGGACAGGGGTGGGGGGAGACCCAGTACTTC
TRBV7-9	-	TRBJ1-4	TRBD1	CASGPGQGREKLFF	TGTGCCAGCGGACCGGGACAGGGAAGGGAAAAACTGTTTTTT
TRBV13	-	TRBJ2-2	TRBD2	CASSPGTSGSPGELFF	TGTGCCAGCAGCCCCGGGACTAGCGGGAGTCCCGGGGAGCTGTTTTTT
TRBV29-1	-	TRBJ1-2	-	CSVRAATNYGYTF	TGCAGCGTTCGGGCAGCTACTAACTATGGCTACACCTTC
TRBV5-1	-	TRBJ1-1	-	CASSLESRLVSDTEAFF	TGCGCCAGCAGCTTGGAATCGAGATTGGTCTCGGACACTGAAGCTTTCTTT
TRBV4-2	-	TRBJ2-7	-	CASSQDARSEQYF	TGTGCCAGCAGCCAAGATGCTAGATCCGAGCAGTACTTC
TRBV24-1	once	TRBJ1-1	TRBD1	CATSDFGQGGQAFF	TGTGCCACCAGTGATTTCGGACAGGGAGGACAAGCTTTCTTT
TRBV4-2	-	TRBJ2-7	TRBD1	CASSPSYQGASYEQYF	TGTGCCAGCAGCCCCAGTTATCAGGGGGCTTCCTACGAGCAGTACTTC
TRBV4-3	-	TRBJ2-2	-	CASSQDFTGELFF	TGCGCCAGCAGCCAAGATTTCACCGGGGAGCTGTTTTTT
TRBV12-3/TRBV12-4	-	TRBJ2-7	TRBD1	CASSYGTGGGYEQYF	TGTGCCAGCAGTTACGGGACAGGGGGCGGCTACGAGCAGTACTTC
TRBV30	-	TRBJ1-1	-	CAWRENKNTEAFF	TGTGCCTGGAGAGAAAACAAGAACACTGAAGCTTTCTTT
TRBV6-6	-	TRBJ2-7	-	CASSYSPMGDGYEQYF	TGTGCCAGCAGTTACTCCCCTATGGGGGACGGATACGAGCAGTACTTC
TRBV27	-	TRBJ2-1	-	CASSPTSHEQFF	TGTGCCAGCAGTCCAACGAGCCATGAGCAGTTCTTC
TRBV20-1	-	TRBJ2-5	-	CSARDSRTETQYF	TGCAGTGCAAGGGACTCCCGGACAGAGACCCAGTACTTC